The sequence of this T cell receptor (beta chain) was determined in a study of tumor and adjacent non-tumor tissue in lung cancer. About the research overall: On average, productive TCRbeta reads reached some 4.4 million per sample. The study's findings and limits: TCR diversity was significantly greater in tumor than normal lung tissue. Normal lung showed higher cumulative top 100 clone frequency than tumor.

No cell sorting was done before RNA was extracted from the tissue. Chemotherapy-naive patients with new lung cancer underwent thoracic surgery in China, August–November 2014. CDR3 length: 15 amino acids. Germline loops: CDR1 SGHTA, CDR2 FQGNSA. With V trimmed by 5 bases and J by 5 bases, 8 bases remained unmatched. A modified ARM-PCR protocol with three rounds of nested PCR amplified TCRbeta. TCRdb re-derived calls from the multiplex PCR reads in MiXCR, one entry per CDR3 protein. The sample records around 99,000 distinct CDR3 sequences, about 75% being singletons. Details on this clonotype: Its antigen is not known.

The sequenced sample consisted of lung tumor tissue. The gene calls are TRBV7-2 and TRBJ1-4, with 7 bases fitting TRBD1. The sequence derives from a woman aged 55-69 years with non-small cell lung cancer. CDR3: CASSASSGGNEKLFF. In DNA form, the CDR3 reads TGTGCCAGCAGCGCATCATCAGGGGGAAATGAAAAACTGTTTTTT.